This T cell receptor beta chain was recovered during a study of monozygotic twins with inflammatory bowel disease. The CDR3 has 11 residues. The germline gives CDR1 MGHDK, CDR2 SYGVNS. Study results and caveats: Among patients, repertoires may have gained variability from differing immunosuppressive treatments.

With regard to this clonotype: What it binds is unknown.

Eight separate reactions per sample yielded the cDNA. No DNA is given; TCRdb re-called the 5' RACE reads and lists each CDR3 protein once. The data include a few hundred thousand distinct CDR3 sequences; the top ten clones carry 2% to 2.5%. The source is a human donor with ulcerative colitis or Crohn's disease, or a healthy co-twin of an affected twin (not recorded which). The specimen was blood. The chain combines TRBV25-1 with TRBJ2-7. The CDR3 sequence: CASSEAVEQYF.